This T cell receptor (beta chain) stems from a study of blood T cells in healthy people across ages. The ends were cut back, 1 base at V and 9 bases at J, with 15 bases in the middle. The CDR3 is made up of 14 amino acids. Study-level points and caveats: With age, beta diversity per million T cells declined roughly linearly, significantly by 30 to 40. It was found that TCR beta diversity correlated strongly with the percentage of naive T cells.

On this clonotype itself: Its antigen is currently unknown.

Next came a second PCR, run for roughly 6 to 11 cycles, which used a sample-barcoded 5' primer along with a J-beta primer mix. One entry per CDR3 protein, called by TCRdb with MiXCR from the 5' RACE reads. The table records about 780,000 distinct CDR3 sequences, less than 60% of them present only once. Material: blood. The V call is TRBV12-3 or TRBV12-4, the J call TRBJ1-2; maybe TRBD1 (6 bases). The clonotype comes from a man aged 80 or over in good health. CDR3 DNA: TGTGCCAGCAGTTTAGGGGTAGGGGGTAGTAGCTACACCTTC. Amino acids: CASSLGVGGSSYTF.